Listed here are 31 T cell receptor beta chains from one sample, sequenced in a study of blood T cell repertoires in COVID-19. Using immunoSEQ multiplex PCR, the repertoire was profiled, and TCRdb retains in-frame clones only, with some absent. The repertoire holds 280,000 or so clones, with roughly 87% as singletons. Sequenced: PBMCs or T cells enriched from blood (not recorded which). The receptors originated from a middle-aged woman who had recovered from COVID-19.

This chain uses TRBV27 with TRBJ2-5; perhaps TRBD2 as D (5 bases). The CDR3 has 15 amino acids. From germline, CDR1 is MNHEY and CDR2 SMNVEV (reference sequence). Trimming cost V 7 bases and J 4 bases, with 19 bases left between them. The CDR3 DNA follows: TGTGCCAGCACCCCTCGGGGTCGACTCAGAGAGACCCAGTACTTC. Translating gives CASTPRGRLRETQYF.

V gene TRBV4-1 combines with J gene TRBJ1-5; 9 positions match TRBD1. The CDR3 length is 14 residues. Germline CDR1 and CDR2: MGHRA and YSYEKL. J was trimmed by 6 bases and V by 1 base; bases with no gene match: 1. The DNA for the CDR3 is TGCGCCAGCAGCCAAGGGGACAGGGTTCAGCCCCAGCATTTT. Amino acids: CASSQGDRVQPQHF.

The chain uses TRBV6-5 and TRBJ1-6; 7 bases line up with TRBD1. Unmatched junction bases numbered 5, after V lost 6 bases and J lost 15 bases. From germline, CDR1 is MNHEY and CDR2 SVGAGI. CDR3 length: 11 amino acids. CDR3 nucleotides: TGTGCCAGCAGGATGACAGGGTACCTCCACTTT. This translates into CASRMTGYLHF.

The gene calls are TRBV4-3 and TRBJ2-1, with D possibly matching TRBD1 (6 bases). This CDR3 has 14 amino acids. CDR1 is LGHNA and CDR2 is YSLEER in the germline V gene. V lost 1 base, J lost 10 bases, and 14 bases lay in between. The CDR3 nucleotides are TGCGCCAGCAGCCAAGGGAATGGGGGCTTGGAGCAGTTCTTC. Translation gives CASSQGNGGLEQFF.

This chain uses TRBV28 with TRBJ2-7; D is perhaps TRBD2 (5 bases). V lost 7 bases to trimming and J lost 7 bases, with 14 bases between them. There are 12 residues in the CDR3. Per the germline V gene, CDR1 is MDHEN and CDR2 is SYDVKM. CDR3 in DNA: TGTGCCAGCAAAGATCGAGGGCGAGAGCAGTACTTC. Translation gives CASKDRGREQYF.

This rearrangement joins TRBV11-2 to TRBJ2-4; perhaps TRBD2 as D (7 bases). Trimming removed 7 bases from V and 8 bases from J, with 21 bases in between. The CDR3 consists of 15 residues. CDR1 and CDR2 from the germline V gene are SGHAT and FQNNGV. CDR3 nucleotides: TGTGCCAGCACCCCGGGGGGCGGCCTGCCCGACATTCAGTACTTC. This translates into CASTPGGGLPDIQYF.

The chain links TRBV7-2 to TRBJ2-1; 8 positions agree with TRBD2. This CDR3 comprises 15 residues. Trimming at V came to 1 base and at J to 7 bases, leaving 6 bases not matched to a gene. Germline V gene data show CDR1 as SGHTA and CDR2 as FQGNSA. The CDR3 DNA reads TGTGCCAGCAGCTTAGGTCTAGCGGGCCATAATGAGCAGTTCTTC. This sequence encodes CASSLGLAGHNEQFF.

The chain joins TRBV6-5 to TRBJ1-5, with 9 bases that match TRBD1. The CDR3 is 15 amino acids. Trimming cost V 5 bases and J 5 bases; bases outside gene matches: 7. Germline assignment: CDR1 MNHEY and CDR2 SVGAGI. In DNA, the CDR3 is TGTGCCAGCAGTCCCCAGACAGGGGGACATCAGCCCCAGCATTTT. Encoded protein: CASSPQTGGHQPQHF.

The chain couples TRBV28 to TRBJ2-7; TRBD1 matches 7 bases. In germline, CDR1 is MDHEN, CDR2 SYDVKM. The trim removed 8 bases at V and 0 bases at J, leaving 4 bases unmatched. The CDR3 extends over 13 amino acids. The CDR3 loop is CASRDSSSYEQYF. The CDR3 nucleotides are TGTGCCAGCCGGGACAGTAGCTCCTACGAGCAGTACTTC. Variable domain in full (rest from reference TRBV28 and TRBJ2-7): DVKVTQSSRYLVKRTGEKVFLECVQDMDHENMFWYRQDPGLGLRLIYFSYDVKMKEKGDIPEGYSVSREKKERFSLILESASTNQTSMYLCASRDSSSYEQYFGPGTRLTVT.

The CDR3 DNA reads TGTGCCAGCAGTTTCGGGACAGTGAACACCGGGGAGCTGTTTTTT. Translation gives CASSFGTVNTGELFF. The rearrangement links TRBV6-5 to TRBJ2-2, with TRBD1 matching 7 bases. Germline V gene data show CDR1 as MNHEY and CDR2 as SVGAGI. The ends lost 4 bases at V and 1 base at J; junction bases unmatched: 3. The CDR3 has 15 residues.

This clone was detected only a few times. The chain employs TRBV6-2 or TRBV6-3 and TRBJ2-2; 8 nucleotides line up with TRBD2. The CDR3 is 17 amino acids. Germline CDR1 MNHEY, CDR2 SVGEGT. Losses at the gene ends were 5 bases for V and 0 bases for J; bases not matched to a gene: 8. CDR3 sequence reads: CASSPGGAMTNTGELFF. CDR3 DNA sequence: TGTGCCAGCAGTCCGGGAGGGGCAATGACGAACACCGGGGAGCTGTTTTTT.

This clone was counted between two and nine times. The chain has TRBV6-6 and TRBJ2-7; D is undetermined. CDR1 and CDR2 from the germline V gene are MNHNY and SVGAGI (reference sequence). V was shortened by 4 bases and J by 4 bases, with 17 bases between the two germline ends. There are 15 residues in the CDR3. CDR3 sequence reads: CASSSLSSLIYEQYF. DNA for the CDR3: TGTGCCAGCAGTTCCCTCTCGTCTCTAATATACGAGCAGTACTTC.

The chain combines TRBV27 with TRBJ1-1; tentatively, D is TRBD1 (6 bases). Germline V gene data show CDR1 as MNHEY and CDR2 as SMNVEV (reference sequence). V shed 6 bases and J shed 5 bases, with 13 bases lying between them. CDR3 size: 13 residues. DNA for the CDR3: TGTGCCAGCAGCAGGGGTTCGGGGACTGAAGCTTTCTTT. As protein: CASSRGSGTEAFF.

The chain employs TRBV14 and TRBJ2-5; 8 bases agree with TRBD1. The CDR3 is 15 amino acids. CDR1 SGHDN and CDR2 FVKESK come from the germline V gene. V lost 5 bases, J lost 3 bases, and 8 bases stayed unmatched. CDR3 sequence (DNA): TGTGCCAGCAGCGCCAGGACAGGGATTAAAGAGACCCAGTACTTC. This encodes CASSARTGIKETQYF.

The chain is built from TRBV27 and TRBJ1-5, with 8 bases that match TRBD1. After removal of 4 bases from V and 4 bases from J, the junction contained 6 bases not matched to a gene. The CDR3 is 15 amino acids. Germline lookup yields CDR1 MNHEY and CDR2 SMNVEV (reference sequence). CDR3: CASSYQGARNQPQHF. The CDR3 DNA sequence: TGTGCCAGCAGTTACCAGGGGGCGCGGAATCAGCCCCAGCATTTT.

The chain couples TRBV7-6 to TRBJ1-5; D is ambiguous. Trimming removed 2 bases from V and 5 bases from J, with 10 bases in between. Germline CDR1 is SGHVS and CDR2 is FNYEAQ. The length of the CDR3 is 14 residues. As DNA, the CDR3 is TGTGCCAGCAGCTTAACCGAGGGTCATCAGCCCCAGCATTTT. Translating it yields CASSLTEGHQPQHF.

The chain uses TRBV5-1 and TRBJ1-3; D is uncertain. Germline-derived CDR1 and CDR2 are SGHRS and YFSETQ. V shed 0 bases and J shed 4 bases, with 14 bases lying between them. CDR3 length: 16 amino acids. The CDR3 spells CASSLGDLPGGNTIYF. The CDR3 nucleotides read TGCGCCAGCAGCTTGGGGGATTTGCCGGGGGGAAACACCATATATTTT.

In the case of this clone: A read error may produce the germline difference seen at one junction end. The chain couples TRBV5-1 to TRBJ1-1; D uncertain. Germline CDR1 is SGHRS and CDR2 is YFSETQ. The CDR3 is 15 residues long. For the CDR3, the DNA is TGCGCCAGCAGCCCAAACACGAACCCGAACGCTGAAGCTTTCTTT. Translating it yields CASSPNTNPNAEAFF. Supplemented by reference TRBV5-1 and TRBJ1-1, the full variable domain reads KAGVTQTPRYLIKTRGQQVTLSCSPISGHRSVSWYQQTPGQGLQFLFEYFSETQRNKGNFPGRFSGRQFSNSRSEMNVSTLELGDSALYLCASSPNTNPNAEAFFGQGTRLTVV.

Turning to this clone: Other nucleotide sequences in the sample specify the same CDR3. This chain links TRBV7-3 with TRBJ2-5; TRBD2 matches at 8 bases. The ends lost 2 bases at V and 1 base at J; junction bases unmatched: 3. CDR3 length: 15 residues. From germline, CDR1 is SGHTA and CDR2 FQGTGA. CDR3 nucleotide sequence: TGTGCCAGCAGCTTATCAGGACTAGCCCAAGAGACCCAGTACTTC. This translates into CASSLSGLAQETQYF.

J is TRBJ1-5 and V is TRBV27; maybe TRBD1 (5 bases). Germline CDR1 and CDR2: MNHEY and SMNVEV (reference sequence). There are 14 residues in the CDR3. V was shortened by 3 bases and J by 6 bases, with 12 bases between the two germline ends. The CDR3 DNA follows: TGTGCCAGCAGTTTTCGGCAGGGAACTCAGCCCCAGCATTTT. It specifies CASSFRQGTQPQHF.

This clone appeared a few times. The gene calls are TRBV7-9 and TRBJ1-3; tentative D call: TRBD1 (5 bases). The V gene lost 10 bases and the J gene lost 2 bases, with 12 bases spanning the gap. The CDR3 covers 13 residues. The germline V gene encodes CDR1 SEHNR and CDR2 FQNEAQ (reference sequence). CDR3 loop: CAIRRGAGNTIYF. In DNA form, the CDR3 reads TGTGCCATTCGTCGGGGGGCTGGAAACACCATATATTTT.

J is TRBJ2-7 and V is TRBV19, with 12 bases that match TRBD1. Germline values: CDR1 LNHDA, CDR2 SQIVND (reference sequence). Trimming took 7 bases from V and 5 from J; bases not matched to a gene: 9. This CDR3 is built from 15 residues. In nucleotides, the CDR3 is TGTGCCAGTAAGAGAACTGGGACAGGGGGCGACGAGCAGTACTTC. Translated: CASKRTGTGGDEQYF.

This clone was counted once. The rearrangement uses TRBV28 and TRBJ2-1; 7 bases map to TRBD2. Germline trimming cut 7 bases from V and 4 bases from J; bases unmatched to any gene: 16. CDR3 size: 17 residues. Germline-derived CDR1 and CDR2 are MDHEN and SYDVKM. CDR3 protein: CASTLIAAGQLYNEQFF. The CDR3, as DNA: TGTGCCAGCACTCTAATTGCAGCGGGGCAGTTATACAATGAGCAGTTCTTC.

The rearrangement uses TRBV28 and TRBJ1-2; 8 positions match TRBD1. Germline values: CDR1 MDHEN, CDR2 SYDVKM. This CDR3 spans 14 amino acids. V lost 6 bases and J lost 5; bases outside the gene matches: 8. CDR3 region: CASRTGQGSYGYTF. CDR3 coding DNA: TGTGCCAGCAGAACAGGACAGGGTTCATATGGCTACACCTTC.

V is TRBV6-5 and J is TRBJ2-7; TRBD2 aligns across 10 bases. Germline lookup yields CDR1 MNHEY and CDR2 SVGAGI. CDR3 length: 16 residues. The J segment lost 7 bases and the V segment lost 0 bases, leaving 9 bases of the junction unmatched. The CDR3 sequence: CASSYSRASGREEQYF. CDR3 sequence (DNA): TGTGCCAGCAGTTACTCGAGGGCTAGCGGGAGAGAGGAGCAGTACTTC.

The gene calls are TRBV24-1 and TRBJ2-3; tentative D call: TRBD1 (5 bases). This CDR3 comprises 15 residues. Per the germline V gene, CDR1 is KGHDR and CDR2 is SFDVKD. V gave up 4 bases and J gave up 2 bases, with 12 bases separating them. CDR3 residues: CATSDPRTPTDTQYF. The CDR3 DNA reads TGTGCCACCAGTGACCCACGGACACCCACAGATACGCAGTATTTT.

The chain is built from TRBV3-1 (or the pseudogene TRBV3-2) and TRBJ1-3; D possibly corresponds to TRBD1 (6 bases). Germline V gene sequence: CDR1 LGHDT, CDR2 YNNKEL (reference sequence). CDR3 size: 15 residues. Between the trimmed V and J ends, which lost 1 base and 4 bases, there was a span of 11 bases. CDR3 loop: CASSQGQGYGNTIYF. CDR3 nucleotides: TGTGCCAGCAGCCAAGGCCAGGGGTACGGAAACACCATATATTTT.

This chain uses TRBV5-1 with TRBJ1-4; a weak D match, TRBD1 (5 bases). Germline V gene lookup returns CDR1 SGHRS and CDR2 YFSETQ. V lost 1 base, J lost 6 bases, and 10 bases lay in between. The length of the CDR3 is 14 residues. The DNA of the CDR3 is TGCGCCAGCAGCTTGCGAGGGACTGATGAAAAACTGTTTTTT. Protein sequence: CASSLRGTDEKLFF.

V usage is TRBV18 and J usage is TRBJ2-1, with D unresolved. Per the germline V gene, CDR1 is KGHSH and CDR2 is LQKENI. V lost 2 bases and J lost 8, with 7 bases in between. The CDR3 totals 12 residues. The chain's CDR3 is CASSPSQDEQFF. The CDR3 region has the DNA TGTGCCAGCTCACCAAGCCAGGATGAGCAGTTCTTC. The full variable domain, completed using reference TRBV18 and TRBJ2-1, is NAGVMQNPRHLVRRRGQEARLRCSPMKGHSHVYWYRQLPEEGLKFMVYLQKENIIDESGMPKERFSAEFPKEGPSILRIQQVVRGDSAAYFCASSPSQDEQFFGPGTRLTVL.

V gene TRBV11-1 combines with J gene TRBJ2-5; no clear D gene. The CDR3 loop spans 12 amino acids. Trimming cost V 1 base and J 4 bases, with 4 bases left between them. Germline V gene data show CDR1 as SGHAT and CDR2 as FQDESV (reference sequence). The CDR3, as DNA: TGTGCCAGCAGCTTAGGAGTAGAGACCCAGTACTTC. It specifies CASSLGVETQYF.

The chain has TRBV7-8 and TRBJ1-5; 7 nucleotides agree with TRBD1. The germline CDR1 and CDR2 sequences are SGHVS and FQNEAQ. The trim removed 5 bases at V and 5 bases at J, leaving 6 bases unmatched. The CDR3 sequence is 14 residues long. The CDR3 DNA follows: TGTGCCAGCAGCGGACAGGTCGGCGATCAGCCCCAGCATTTT. Its translation is CASSGQVGDQPQHF.